Below, one TCR beta chain is given with its context. Its specificity is not known. J was trimmed by 7 bases and V by 0 bases; bases with no gene match: 9. The CDR3 spans 15 residues. Germline V gene sequence: CDR1 GTSNPN, CDR2 SVGIG (reference sequence). This specimen comes from a study of cytomegalovirus exposure and HLA in healthy donors. Whole-study findings and limits: 150 to 200 TCR beta chains were listed as cytomegalovirus-associated. First-cohort TCR clusters tended to co-occur in the approximately 110 validation repertoires, a later analysis found.

Using immunoSEQ multiplex PCR, the repertoire was profiled, and TCRdb retains in-frame clones only, with some absent. The sample lists around 180,000 clones; over 65% were seen once. Among the 90 to 150 subjects of the validation cohort, separate from the roughly 650-subject first cohort, were the donors. Sequenced input: PBMCs. The receptor's source is a man aged 18 to 29 in good health and CMV-seropositive. The rearrangement joins TRBV30 to TRBJ1-2; 9 bases are a match to TRBD1. This CDR3 reads CAWSVLRTGDGGYTF. As DNA, the CDR3 is TGTGCCTGGAGTGTACTTAGGACAGGGGATGGTGGCTACACCTTC.